What follows are 16 T cell receptor beta chains derived from one specimen sequenced in a study of shared clonotypes between healthy human individuals. Some clones are missing from TCRdb's copy, which holds only in-frame ones; the method was immunoSEQ multiplex PCR. This table holds roughly 1,100,000 clones, about 75% found once. Specimen: memory CD4+ T cells sorted from blood. Noted subset: CD45RA-negative fraction. The source of these receptors is a man younger than 35 in good health.

The chain recombines TRBV19 with TRBJ2-3; 7 bases line up with TRBD1. The CDR3 runs to 13 residues. Germline V CDR1 and CDR2: LNHDA, SQIVND (reference sequence). The V and J ends lost 5 bases and 4 bases, in that order; junction bases with no gene match: 3. The DNA for the CDR3 is TGTGCCAGTAGTGGGACAGTGGCAGATACGCAGTATTTT. Protein sequence: CASSGTVADTQYF.

The J gene is TRBJ2-5, the V gene TRBV6-5; TRBD2 agrees at 7 bases. V dropped 5 bases and J dropped 7; count of bases not matched to a gene: 7. The germline V gene encodes CDR1 MNHEY and CDR2 SVGAGI. CDR3 length equals 13 residues. The CDR3 region is CASSQLALGTQYF. CDR3 bases: TGTGCCAGCAGTCAACTAGCGTTAGGGACCCAGTACTTC.

This clone was seen once. The CDR3 nucleotides are TGCAGCGTTGACCAGGGGCGGGGGAGTCGGACCCAGTACTTC. Amino acid sequence: CSVDQGRGSRTQYF. The chain joins TRBV29-1 to TRBJ2-5, with D possibly TRBD2 on 7 matching bases. V dropped 3 bases and J dropped 7 bases, with 18 bases sitting between them. The V gene's germline CDR1 is SQVTM and CDR2 ANQGSEA. The CDR3 is made up of 14 amino acids.

The V call is TRBV5-1, the J call TRBJ2-5, with TRBD2 as a possible D gene (6 bases). V shed 4 bases and J shed 2 bases, with 12 bases lying between them. Germline CDR1 and CDR2: SGHRS and YFSETQ. The CDR3 has 14 amino acids. The CDR3 region has the DNA TGCGCCAGCAGCCTCCCAGGGAGGCAAGAGACCCAGTACTTC. Amino acid sequence: CASSLPGRQETQYF.

This clone was observed a handful of times. This CDR3 is also generated by other DNA sequences in the sample. The genes are TRBV5-1 and TRBJ1-2; D is ambiguous. The germline V and J ends were trimmed by 0 bases and 2 bases, with 2 bases remaining between them. CDR1 SGHRS and CDR2 YFSETQ come from the germline V gene. The CDR3 loop spans 12 amino acids. CDR3: CASSLANYGYTF. The DNA for the CDR3 is TGCGCCAGCAGCTTGGCCAACTATGGCTACACCTTC.

V and J are TRBV11-2 and TRBJ2-5; 8 bases are a match to TRBD1. V gave up 0 bases and J gave up 5 bases; unmatched junction bases: 8. This CDR3 region has 16 residues. Germline V gene data show CDR1 as SGHAT and CDR2 as FQNNGV. CDR3 sequence (DNA): TGTGCCAGCAGCTTAGACGCTAGGACAGGGTTCGAGACCCAGTACTTC. Translated: CASSLDARTGFETQYF.

This sequence joins TRBV28 and TRBJ2-7, with 9 bases aligning to TRBD1. With 6 bases clipped from V and 1 base from J, the junction kept 7 bases outside the gene matches. The V gene's germline CDR1 is MDHEN and CDR2 SYDVKM. This CDR3 comprises 15 residues. Written as DNA, the CDR3 is TGTGCCAGCAGCCCGGACAGGGGCGTTTCCTACGAGCAGTACTTC. Protein sequence: CASSPDRGVSYEQYF.

This clone showed up just a few times. One end of the junction fails to match germline, which may point to a read error. The chain carries TRBV6-1 and TRBJ1-2; a possible D gene is TRBD1 (5 bases). This CDR3 spans 11 amino acids. Germline lookup yields CDR1 MNHNS and CDR2 SASEGT. CDR3 DNA: TGTGCCAGCAACTTGAACGGTGTCAGGGTCTTC. This encodes CASNLNGVRVF.

This chain joins TRBV5-4 and TRBJ2-7; 9 bases align to TRBD1. The V gene's germline CDR1 is SGHNT and CDR2 YYREEE (reference sequence). The CDR3 length is 15 residues. V lost 4 bases, J lost 2 bases, and 7 bases stayed unmatched. CDR3 DNA: TGTGCCAGCAGCCCTACCGGGACAGGGACCTACGAGCAGTACTTC. It is translated as CASSPTGTGTYEQYF.

The chain employs TRBV19 and TRBJ2-6, with 7 bases matching TRBD2. The CDR3 runs to 15 residues. Per the germline V gene, CDR1 is LNHDA and CDR2 is SQIVND (reference sequence). Unmatched junction bases numbered 2, after V lost 4 bases and J lost 2 bases. For the CDR3, the DNA is TGTGCCAGTAGTAGGCGGGGGACTGGGGCCAACGTCCTGACTTTC. Translating it yields CASSRRGTGANVLTF.

To note about this clone: Germline and junction disagree at one end, which may indicate a read error. J is TRBJ2-1 and V is TRBV7-7, with a tentative D call TRBD2 (6 bases). Germline V gene data show CDR1 as SSHAT and CDR2 as FNYEAQ (reference sequence). The CDR3 has 12 residues. CDR3 sequence: CASSPLANEQFF. CDR3 in DNA: TGTGCTAGCAGCCCACTAGCCAATGAGCAGTTCTTC.

The chain uses TRBV5-1 and TRBJ2-2; no clear D. The CDR3 extends over 15 amino acids. With 0 bases removed from V and 5 bases from J, the gap between germline ends came to 11 bases. Germline CDR1 is SGHRS and CDR2 is YFSETQ. The CDR3 DNA reads TGCGCCAGCAGCTTGGCCCAGCAAGGGACCGGGGAGCTGTTTTTT. This gives the protein CASSLAQQGTGELFF.

The J gene is TRBJ2-5, the V gene TRBV10-3, with D maybe TRBD1 (5 bases). Looked up from germline, CDR1 is ENHRY and CDR2 is SYGVKD. The V and J ends lost 5 bases and 2 bases respectively, with 12 bases between them. The CDR3 has 14 amino acids. The CDR3 loop is CAISFTDKQETQYF. The CDR3 nucleotides are TGTGCCATCAGTTTCACGGACAAACAAGAGACCCAGTACTTC.

The chain combines TRBV30 with TRBJ1-6; no clear D gene. CDR1 GTSNPN and CDR2 SVGIG come from the germline V gene (reference sequence). V lost 2 bases and J lost 6, with 5 bases in between. CDR3 length: 12 residues. CDR3: CAWSHPNSPLHF. For the CDR3, the DNA is TGTGCCTGGAGTCACCCTAATTCACCCCTCCACTTT.

The rearrangement joins TRBV7-2 to TRBJ2-5; D might be TRBD2 (6 bases). Trimming pared 5 bases from V and 1 base from J, leaving 14 bases between. The germline V gene encodes CDR1 SGHTA and CDR2 FQGNSA. CDR3 size: 15 residues. CDR3 region: CASSGRLAAQETQYF. The CDR3 DNA sequence: TGTGCCAGCAGCGGCCGATTAGCGGCCCAAGAGACCCAGTACTTC. Full variable domain (remainder filled in from reference TRBV7-2 and TRBJ2-5): GAGVSQSPSNKVTEKGKDVELRCDPISGHTALYWYRQSLGQGLEFLIYFQGNSAPDKSGLPSDRFSAERTGGSVSTLTIQRTQQEDSAVYLCASSGRLAAQETQYFGPGTRLLVL.

This clone was seen only a few times. In the same sample, other DNA sequences code for this CDR3. The chain combines TRBV11-2 with TRBJ1-1; D is ambiguous. V was pared by 5 bases and J by 8 bases, with 15 bases between. Germline V gives CDR1 SGHAT, CDR2 FQNNGV. The CDR3 is 13 amino acids. CDR3 sequence reads: CASSLGAPREAFF. The CDR3 region has the DNA TGTGCCAGCAGCCTTGGCGCTCCCAGGGAAGCTTTCTTT.